The clone carrying this T cell receptor beta chain was picked up one time. The antigen remains unidentified. This sample was included in a study of vaccination effects on CD4 cells after COVID-19. Study in general: Median timing of post-vaccine samples was 72 days after the second dose.

Generated by immunoSEQ multiplex PCR, the TCRdb table keeps only in-frame clones and is missing some. The table shows roughly 23,000 clones, with 77% occurring only once. After expansion with viral peptide pools in the ViraFEST assay, antigen-specific CD4+ T cells were sequenced. Cultured cells yielded isolated CD4+ T cells after around 9 days. Every participant took two doses of the BNT162b2 or mRNA-1273 vaccine. With 5 bases removed from V and 5 bases from J, the gap between germline ends came to 18 bases. The length of the CDR3 is 16 residues. Per the germline V gene, CDR1 is MDHEN and CDR2 is SYDVKM.

Sequencing was performed on CD4+ T cells from PBMCs cultured with HCoV-NL63 spike peptides, taken after COVID-19 vaccination. This clonotype was sampled from a human donor who received a COVID-19 vaccine. This chain uses TRBV28 with TRBJ2-2, with D perhaps TRBD1 or TRBD2 (5 bases each). The CDR3 loop reads CASSIRGGRSTGELFF. In DNA form, the CDR3 reads TGTGCCAGCAGTATCCGGGGCGGGCGATCTACCGGGGAGCTGTTTTTT.